A selection of T cell receptor beta chains follows, all from one sample in a study of identical twins. Each CDR3 protein is one row after TCRdb ran MiXCR on the 5' RACE reads. The table lists just under 550,000 distinct CDR3 sequences, 15% of them singletons, with around 0.4% in the top ten. This same sample was also part of a study on yellow fever vaccine responses in identical twins.

Source material: CD4+ T cells sorted from blood. These receptors all come from a woman aged 18-29 years in good health. Each CDR3 is given with its conserved first and last residue. The D gene is left open where the match is weak. Size is stated for part of the rows, as once, few or many counts, or as a class when the clone is expanded.

J gene: TRBJ2-3; D gene: TRBD2; clone size: -; V gene: TRBV7-3; CDR3 DNA: TGTGCCAGCAGCTTAACCGGGACTAGCGGGGACACAGATACGCAGTATTTT; CDR3 protein: CASSLTGTSGDTDTQYF
J gene: TRBJ2-7; D gene: -; clone size: -; V gene: TRBV6-1; CDR3 DNA: TGTGCCAGCAGACGACAGGAGTCGTGCGAGCAGTACTTC; CDR3 protein: CASRRQESCEQYF
J gene: TRBJ1-2; D gene: -; clone size: -; V gene: TRBV5-5; CDR3 DNA: TGTGCCAGCAGCCACACTGGGTCTTTGAACTATGGCTACACCTTC; CDR3 protein: CASSHTGSLNYGYTF
J gene: TRBJ2-1; D gene: TRBD1; clone size: few; V gene: TRBV6-5; CDR3 DNA: TGTGCCAGCAGTTACTCAGGGGGACAGGGTACGTCCTACAATGAGCAGTTCTTC; CDR3 protein: CASSYSGGQGTSYNEQFF
J gene: TRBJ1-2; D gene: -; clone size: few; V gene: TRBV20-1; CDR3 DNA: TGCAGTGCTAGAGAGGCGGCCAGAACTAACTATGGCTACACCTTC; CDR3 protein: CSAREAARTNYGYTF
J gene: TRBJ1-5; D gene: -; clone size: many; V gene: TRBV29-1; CDR3 DNA: TGCAGCGTTGTAGGGAGGGGTTCGGGCAATCAGCCCCAGCATTTT; CDR3 protein: CSVVGRGSGNQPQHF
J gene: TRBJ2-7; D gene: TRBD1; clone size: few; V gene: TRBV27; CDR3 DNA: TGTGCCAGCATTCCCGGGACAGGAATCTCCTACGAGCAGTACTTC; CDR3 protein: CASIPGTGISYEQYF
J gene: TRBJ1-5; D gene: -; clone size: many; V gene: TRBV15; CDR3 DNA: TGTGCCTCAGGAAATAGTCGTAATCAGCCCCAGCATTTT; CDR3 protein: CASGNSRNQPQHF
J gene: TRBJ1-2; D gene: -; clone size: -; V gene: TRBV5-1; CDR3 DNA: TGCGCCAGCAGCTCCGGGAGACGCTATGGCTACACCTTC; CDR3 protein: CASSSGRRYGYTF
J gene: TRBJ2-7; D gene: TRBD1; clone size: -; V gene: TRBV5-1; CDR3 DNA: TGCGCCAGCAGCTTCGGGACAGGGAGGGACTACGAGCAGTACTTC; CDR3 protein: CASSFGTGRDYEQYF
J gene: TRBJ2-2; D gene: -; clone size: -; V gene: TRBV4-2; CDR3 DNA: TGTGCCAGCAGCCAAGTTGGGGGGGAGCTGTTTTTT; CDR3 protein: CASSQVGGELFF
J gene: TRBJ2-1; D gene: TRBD2; clone size: once; V gene: TRBV6-1; CDR3 DNA: TGTGCCAGCAGCCACCTCGGAAGCGGGGGGGAGCAGTTCTTC; CDR3 protein: CASSHLGSGGEQFF
J gene: TRBJ1-1; D gene: TRBD1; clone size: -; V gene: TRBV5-6; CDR3 DNA: TGTGCCAGCAGCTTACTCAGGGACAGGGGGAGTTTTACTGAAGCTTTCTTT; CDR3 protein: CASSLLRDRGSFTEAFF
J gene: TRBJ2-2; D gene: -; clone size: -; V gene: TRBV3-1; CDR3 DNA: TGTGCCTGCAGCCAAGATAGAGGACGGAACACCGGGGAGCTGTTTTTT; CDR3 protein: CACSQDRGRNTGELFF
J gene: TRBJ2-2; D gene: TRBD2; clone size: -; V gene: TRBV5-6; CDR3 DNA: TGTGCCAGCAGCTTAGGAATGATAGCGGGAGTAGCCGGGGAGCTGTTTTTT; CDR3 protein: CASSLGMIAGVAGELFF
J gene: TRBJ2-3; D gene: TRBD2; clone size: -; V gene: TRBV20-1; CDR3 DNA: TGCAGTCCGACTAGCAGTAGCACAGATACGCAGTATTTT; CDR3 protein: CSPTSSSTDTQYF
J gene: TRBJ2-1; D gene: TRBD1; clone size: -; V gene: TRBV19; CDR3 DNA: TGTGCCGCGGCGGGACAGGGGTTGAATGAGCAGTTCTTC; CDR3 protein: CAAAGQGLNEQFF
J gene: TRBJ2-1; D gene: -; clone size: -; V gene: TRBV12-3/TRBV12-4; CDR3 DNA: TGTGCCAGCAGTTTAGTGGCAGGCCTTTACAATGAGCAGTTCTTC; CDR3 protein: CASSLVAGLYNEQFF
J gene: TRBJ2-1; D gene: TRBD2; clone size: few; V gene: TRBV24-1; CDR3 DNA: TGTGCCACCAGTGATTGGACTAGCGGGAGAGTTGGTGAGCAGTTCTTC; CDR3 protein: CATSDWTSGRVGEQFF
J gene: TRBJ2-1; D gene: TRBD2; clone size: -; V gene: TRBV25-1; CDR3 DNA: TGTGCCAGCAGTGTGGGGGTAGCGGGGTTCTACAATGAGCAGTTCTTC; CDR3 protein: CASSVGVAGFYNEQFF
J gene: TRBJ2-1; D gene: TRBD2; clone size: -; V gene: TRBV12-3/TRBV12-4; CDR3 DNA: TGTGCCAGCAGTTTATCGCTAGCGGGCCCTTTGTTGGGGCAGTTCTTC; CDR3 protein: CASSLSLAGPLLGQFF
J gene: TRBJ2-3; D gene: TRBD1; clone size: -; V gene: TRBV20-1; CDR3 DNA: TGCAGTGCCGCAGACAGGGGTACAGATACGCAGTATTTT; CDR3 protein: CSAADRGTDTQYF
J gene: TRBJ2-1; D gene: TRBD2; clone size: -; V gene: TRBV5-6; CDR3 DNA: TGTGCCAGCAGCCCAAGTCGGGGGGTCCACAATGAGCAGTTCTTC; CDR3 protein: CASSPSRGVHNEQFF
J gene: TRBJ1-4; D gene: -; clone size: few; V gene: TRBV18; CDR3 DNA: TGTGCCAGCTCACCGGACACCGCTAATGAAAAACTGTTTTTT; CDR3 protein: CASSPDTANEKLFF
J gene: TRBJ2-1; D gene: -; clone size: few; V gene: TRBV3-1; CDR3 DNA: TGTGCCAGCAGCCAGGGCTATGAGCAGTTCTTC; CDR3 protein: CASSQGYEQFF
J gene: TRBJ1-2; D gene: -; clone size: many; V gene: TRBV12-3/TRBV12-4; CDR3 DNA: TGTGCCAGCAGCCATACACTGAACTATGGCTACACCTTC; CDR3 protein: CASSHTLNYGYTF
J gene: TRBJ1-2; D gene: -; clone size: many; V gene: TRBV5-1; CDR3 DNA: TGCGCCAGCAGCTCAGGGCAGGACTATGGCTACACCTTC; CDR3 protein: CASSSGQDYGYTF
J gene: TRBJ1-1; D gene: -; clone size: few; V gene: TRBV12-3/TRBV12-4; CDR3 DNA: TGTGCCAGCAGTTTCCGCTCGTATGAGGTTGAAGCTTTCTTT; CDR3 protein: CASSFRSYEVEAFF
J gene: TRBJ2-3; D gene: -; clone size: few; V gene: TRBV5-1; CDR3 DNA: TGCGCCAGCAGCCACGGTACGGGCACAGATACGCAGTATTTT; CDR3 protein: CASSHGTGTDTQYF
J gene: TRBJ1-5; D gene: -; clone size: few; V gene: TRBV9; CDR3 DNA: TGTGCCAGCAGCGTAGGCGAAGGGAGCAATCAGCCCCAGCATTTT; CDR3 protein: CASSVGEGSNQPQHF
J gene: TRBJ1-5; D gene: -; clone size: many; V gene: TRBV12-3/TRBV12-4; CDR3 DNA: TGTGCCAGCAGTTTGGGGGGCATAGGTCAGCCCCAGCATTTT; CDR3 protein: CASSLGGIGQPQHF
J gene: TRBJ1-5; D gene: -; clone size: -; V gene: TRBV7-6; CDR3 DNA: TGTGCCAGCAGCTTCGCCAATCAGCCCCAGCATTTT; CDR3 protein: CASSFANQPQHF
J gene: TRBJ2-1; D gene: TRBD2; clone size: few; V gene: TRBV20-1; CDR3 DNA: TGCAGTCCAATAGCGGGGTACAATGAGCAGTTCTTC; CDR3 protein: CSPIAGYNEQFF
J gene: TRBJ2-5; D gene: TRBD1; clone size: -; V gene: TRBV3-1; CDR3 DNA: TGTGCCAGCAGCCAAGTCCAGGGGGTGCGTGAGACCCAGTACTTC; CDR3 protein: CASSQVQGVRETQYF
J gene: TRBJ2-5; D gene: TRBD1; clone size: -; V gene: TRBV7-3; CDR3 DNA: TGTGCCAGCAGCGTAACAGGGGGCAGAGAGACCCAGTACTTC; CDR3 protein: CASSVTGGRETQYF
J gene: TRBJ2-5; D gene: TRBD2; clone size: -; V gene: TRBV4-2; CDR3 DNA: TGTGCCAGCAGTCTCTCCCCCCGGGAGGGTTTGGAGACCCAGTACTTC; CDR3 protein: CASSLSPREGLETQYF
J gene: TRBJ2-1; D gene: TRBD1; clone size: -; V gene: TRBV11-1; CDR3 DNA: TGTGCCAGCAGCTTAGTAGTGGCCGGGACAGGGGCCTACAATGAGCAGTTCTTC; CDR3 protein: CASSLVVAGTGAYNEQFF
J gene: TRBJ2-1; D gene: TRBD2; clone size: many; V gene: TRBV24-1; CDR3 DNA: TGTGCCACCAACAGCGGGAGGACTCCTTACAATGAGCAGTTCTTC; CDR3 protein: CATNSGRTPYNEQFF
J gene: TRBJ2-3; D gene: TRBD1; clone size: -; V gene: TRBV7-9; CDR3 DNA: TGTGCCAGCAGCTTAGGGGACAGGCAACTCACAGATACGCAGTATTTT; CDR3 protein: CASSLGDRQLTDTQYF
J gene: TRBJ2-2; D gene: -; clone size: few; V gene: TRBV27; CDR3 DNA: TGTGCCAGCAGTTTATCGACCGGGACGACCACCGGGGAGCTGTTTTTT; CDR3 protein: CASSLSTGTTTGELFF
J gene: TRBJ1-5; D gene: -; clone size: -; V gene: TRBV12-3/TRBV12-4; CDR3 DNA: TGTGCCAGCAGTGGACGGACATATAGCAATCAGCCCCAGCATTTT; CDR3 protein: CASSGRTYSNQPQHF
J gene: TRBJ1-2; D gene: TRBD1; clone size: few; V gene: TRBV24-1; CDR3 DNA: TGTGCCACCAGTGATGGGACAGGGGTGGAGGGCTACACCTTC; CDR3 protein: CATSDGTGVEGYTF
J gene: TRBJ2-5; D gene: TRBD2; clone size: -; V gene: TRBV7-7; CDR3 DNA: TGTGCCAGCAGCCCTAGCGGGACAGAGACCCAGTACTTC; CDR3 protein: CASSPSGTETQYF
J gene: TRBJ1-4; D gene: TRBD1; clone size: few; V gene: TRBV12-3/TRBV12-4; CDR3 DNA: TGTGCCAGCAGTTTGGGACAGGGGAGAGAAAAACTGTTTTTT; CDR3 protein: CASSLGQGREKLFF
J gene: TRBJ2-5; D gene: -; clone size: -; V gene: TRBV7-9; CDR3 DNA: TGTGCCAGCAGGGATCCTGGGAGGGAGACCCAGTACTTC; CDR3 protein: CASRDPGRETQYF
J gene: TRBJ2-5; D gene: TRBD1; clone size: -; V gene: TRBV4-1; CDR3 DNA: TGCGCCAGCAGCCAGCATAACTTGCAGGGGGCCCGAGAGACCCAGTACTTC; CDR3 protein: CASSQHNLQGARETQYF
J gene: TRBJ2-4; D gene: TRBD2; clone size: many; V gene: TRBV20-1; CDR3 DNA: TGCAGTGCTAGAGTTGCTAGCGGGGGGCCAAACATTCAGTACTTC; CDR3 protein: CSARVASGGPNIQYF
J gene: TRBJ2-3; D gene: TRBD2; clone size: -; V gene: TRBV2; CDR3 DNA: TGTGCCAGCAGTGATCGGGGGGGACTTCGCACAGATACGCAGTATTTT; CDR3 protein: CASSDRGGLRTDTQYF